This passage covers 12 T cell receptor beta chains from one sample sequenced in a study of blood T cell repertoires in COVID-19. Profiling relied on immunoSEQ multiplex PCR, and the TCRdb table lists in-frame clones only, not all of them. The sample consists of 70,000 or so clones, 85% to 90% of them appearing once. The sequenced sample consisted of peripheral blood. These receptors were obtained from a man between 50 and 59 years old with active COVID-19.

The chain has TRBV9 and TRBJ2-3, with D perhaps TRBD2 (6 bases). Trimming removed 2 bases from V and 3 bases from J, with 13 bases in between. In germline, CDR1 is SGDLS, CDR2 YYNGEE. This CDR3 has 15 amino acids. Here the CDR3 reads CASSVDGGKTDTQYF. In DNA form, the CDR3 reads TGTGCCAGCAGCGTGGATGGAGGGAAGACAGATACGCAGTATTTT.

The chain is built from TRBV18 and TRBJ2-5, with D tentatively TRBD1 (5 bases). Deletions cut 6 bases from V and 5 bases from J, with 19 bases between. CDR1 and CDR2 from the germline V gene are KGHSH and LQKENI. The CDR3 sequence is 15 residues long. CDR3 loop: CASSPDNIPAETQYF. The CDR3 DNA follows: TGTGCCAGCTCCCCGGACAATATTCCGGCGGAGACCCAGTACTTC.

This chain links TRBV25-1 with TRBJ2-7; TRBD1 aligns across 7 bases. In germline, CDR1 is MGHDK, CDR2 SYGVNS. The V and J ends lost 2 bases and 6 bases, in that order; junction bases with no gene match: 10. The CDR3 has 15 amino acids. The CDR3 bases are TGTGCCAGCAGTGAAACGACAGGGCTCCGTGGCGAGCAGTACTTC. This translates into CASSETTGLRGEQYF.

The chain couples TRBV6-1 to TRBJ1-4; D is perhaps TRBD1 (5 bases). V was pared by 1 base and J by 4 bases, with 13 bases between. The length of the CDR3 is 16 residues. The germline CDR1 and CDR2 sequences are MNHNS and SASEGT. CDR3 residues: CASSEGAGRYNEKLFF. The CDR3 nucleotides read TGTGCCAGCAGTGAAGGGGCGGGACGATATAATGAAAAACTGTTTTTT.

The V and J genes are TRBV24-1 and TRBJ1-2; TRBD1 matches 9 bases. Unmatched junction bases numbered 8, after V lost 4 bases and J lost 6 bases. CDR3 size: 15 residues. The germline gives CDR1 KGHDR, CDR2 SFDVKD. CDR3 DNA: TGTGCCACCAGTGAAGGGACAGGGACGGTGGATGGCTACACCTTC. Its translation is CATSEGTGTVDGYTF.

J is TRBJ1-4 and V is TRBV13; 10 nucleotides align to TRBD1. The CDR3 is 14 amino acids. V lost 5 bases, J lost 7 bases, and 4 bases stayed unmatched. The germline CDR1 and CDR2 sequences are PRHDT and FYEKMQ (reference sequence). CDR3 DNA: TGTGCCAGCAGCCGGGACAGGGGAGGTGAAAAACTGTTTTTT. Translating gives CASSRDRGGEKLFF. The entire variable domain, with the rest obtained from reference TRBV13 and TRBJ1-4, is as follows: AAGVIQSPRHLIKEKRETATLKCYPIPRHDTVYWYQQGPGQDPQFLISFYEKMQSDKGSIPDRFSAQQFSDYHSELNMSSLELGDSALYFCASSRDRGGEKLFFGSGTQLSVL.

The genes are TRBV6-5 and TRBJ1-2; TRBD1 matches at 7 bases. The V segment lost 6 bases and the J segment 8 bases; nucleotides outside the gene matches: 6. Germline-derived CDR1 and CDR2 are MNHEY and SVGAGI. The CDR3 has 12 amino acids. The CDR3 region has the DNA TGTGCCAGCAGGAGGACAGGACGCGGCTACACCTTC. Its protein product is CASRRTGRGYTF.

The V and J genes are TRBV19 and TRBJ1-2; D unresolved. The CDR3 runs 12 residues. Germline CDR1 and CDR2: LNHDA and SQIVND (reference sequence). Trimming removed 3 bases at V and 7 bases at J, with 9 bases between. DNA for the CDR3: TGTGCCAGTAGTATGACTACTTTTGGCTACACCTTC. Encoded protein: CASSMTTFGYTF.

The gene calls are TRBV7-2 and TRBJ2-2, with TRBD1 matching over 8 bases. The CDR3 has 14 amino acids. The V gene's germline CDR1 is SGHTA and CDR2 FQGNSA. V shed 5 bases and J 8 bases; nucleotides not matched to a gene: 7. The CDR3 spells CASSTNRGLGELFF. CDR3 coding DNA: TGTGCCAGCAGCACCAACAGGGGGTTGGGGGAGCTGTTTTTT.

The rearrangement uses TRBV6-6 and TRBJ2-5, with 7 bases fitting TRBD1. Germline CDR1 is MNHNY and CDR2 is SVGAGI (reference sequence). This CDR3 region has 15 residues. V trimming: 7 bases; J trimming: 3 bases; junction bases outside the gene matches: 11. The CDR3 nucleotides read TGTGCCAGCATCCATAGGGGGCCCTCCGAAGAGACCCAGTACTTC. It specifies CASIHRGPSEETQYF.

This clone appeared a single time. V and J are TRBV5-1 and TRBJ2-7; TRBD2 matches at 8 bases. The CDR3 sequence is 20 residues long. Trimming cost V 4 bases and J 7 bases; bases outside gene matches: 28. CDR1 and CDR2 (germline): SGHRS, YFSETQ. The CDR3, as DNA: TGCGCCAGCAGCCGCGGGAGACTCGGGCGAGCGGGAGCCCCCGCGGGAGAGCAGTACTTC. Translating gives CASSRGRLGRAGAPAGEQYF.

The J gene is TRBJ2-3, the V gene TRBV4-1; 8 bases map to TRBD1. Germline-derived CDR1 and CDR2 are MGHRA and YSYEKL. CDR3 length: 17 residues. The junction had 9 bases not matched to a gene; V was cut back by 4 bases and J by 0 bases. The CDR3 region has the DNA TGCGCCAGCAGCCTCCTGACCGGACAGGGTAGCACAGATACGCAGTATTTT. Residues: CASSLLTGQGSTDTQYF.